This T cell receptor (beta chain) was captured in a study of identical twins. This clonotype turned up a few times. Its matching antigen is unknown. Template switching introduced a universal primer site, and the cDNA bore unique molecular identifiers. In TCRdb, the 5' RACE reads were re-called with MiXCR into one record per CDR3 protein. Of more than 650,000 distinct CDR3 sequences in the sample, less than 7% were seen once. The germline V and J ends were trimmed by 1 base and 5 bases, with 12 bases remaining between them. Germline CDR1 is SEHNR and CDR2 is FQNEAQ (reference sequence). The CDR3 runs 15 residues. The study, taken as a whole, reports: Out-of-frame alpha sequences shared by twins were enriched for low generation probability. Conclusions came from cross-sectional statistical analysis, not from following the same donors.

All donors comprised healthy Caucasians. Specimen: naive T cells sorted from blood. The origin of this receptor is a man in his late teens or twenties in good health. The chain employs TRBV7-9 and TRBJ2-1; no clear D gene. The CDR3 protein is CASSLVTQIHNEQFF. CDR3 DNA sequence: TGTGCCAGCAGCTTAGTTACCCAGATTCACAATGAGCAGTTCTTC.